Listed below are T cell receptor beta chains from one sample, sequenced in a study of CD8 T cells in ankylosing spondylitis. Each CDR3 protein is one row after TCRdb ran MiXCR on the 5' RACE reads. This sample yields about 210,000 distinct CDR3 sequences, of which about 7% are seen a single time; 12% to 15% belongs to the top ten. Sequencing was done on a sample of blood, either unsorted or a sorted T cell fraction (not recorded which). All receptors derive from a male donor with ankylosing spondylitis. Each CDR3 is given with its conserved first and last residue. Fields, in order: V gene, J gene, CDR3 length, D gene, clone size, CDR3 DNA, CDR3 protein. A D gene is named only where the DNA matches it firmly. The size field is filled for only some rows; it gives once, few, many or a size class.

>TRBV6-5|TRBJ2-1|14|-|many
TGTGCCAGCAGTTACTCGCAGGGAAGGGGTGAGCAGTTCTTC
CASSYSQGRGEQFF
>TRBV6-1|TRBJ2-2|14|-|many
TGTGCCAGCAGCCCGGACGGGAACACCGGGGAGCTGTTTTTT
CASSPDGNTGELFF
>TRBV12-3/TRBV12-4|TRBJ1-4|12|-|many
TGTGCCAGCAGTTTAATGAATGAAAAACTGTTTTTT
CASSLMNEKLFF
>TRBV6-5|TRBJ1-1|14|-|many
TGTGCCAGCAGTTACAGGCGGTTGAACACTGAAGCTTTCTTT
CASSYRRLNTEAFF
>TRBV7-9|TRBJ1-2|11|-|many
TGTGCCAGCAGCTTGAACTATGGCTACACCTTC
CASSLNYGYTF
>TRBV6-1|TRBJ1-6|14|-|many
TGTGCCAGCAGAGGACCCTCCTATAATTCACCCCTCCACTTT
CASRGPSYNSPLHF
>TRBV29-1|TRBJ2-7|14|-|many
TGCAGCGTTGAAAAAGGGGAGAGAGGTAACGAGCAGTACTTC
CSVEKGERGNEQYF
>TRBV7-9|TRBJ1-2|12|-|-
TGTGCCAGCAGCTTAGATTGGTCCGGCTACACCTTC
CASSLDWSGYTF
>TRBV5-6|TRBJ2-5|11|-|many
TGTGCCAGCAGCTTGGGGCCCGGCCAGTACTTC
CASSLGPGQYF
>TRBV19|TRBJ2-3|16|-|many
TGTGCCAGTAGTAGCCACACAGGGTTCCTCACAGATACGCAGTATTTT
CASSSHTGFLTDTQYF
>TRBV28|TRBJ2-4|15|-|many
TGTGCCAGCAAATTCCGGGGGTTCGGGAAAAACATTCAGTACTTC
CASKFRGFGKNIQYF
>TRBV7-9|TRBJ1-3|16|-|many
TGTGCCAGCAGCTTAGTGGCCGTGGGCCCCCGAAACACCATATATTTT
CASSLVAVGPRNTIYF
>TRBV5-5|TRBJ2-1|16|TRBD2|-
TGTGCCAGCAGCTTGGTATGGGGGACTAGCGCTAGTGAGCAGTTCTTC
CASSLVWGTSASEQFF
>TRBV12-3/TRBV12-4|TRBJ2-1|14|-|many
TGTGCCAGCTTGGGTTGGCCTACCTACAATGAGCAGTTCTTC
CASLGWPTYNEQFF
>TRBV4-1|TRBJ1-5|14|-|-
TGCGCCAGTTCTTACAGGGATAGCAATCAGCCCCAGCATTTT
CASSYRDSNQPQHF
>TRBV7-6|TRBJ2-5|16|TRBD2|few
TGTGCCAGCAGCTCTCTAGCGGGGGGGCTACAAGAGACCCAGTACTTC
CASSSLAGGLQETQYF
>TRBV25-1|TRBJ2-7|15|-|many
TGTGCCAGCAGTGAATCCGCGGGACGGTTCTACGAGCAGTACTTC
CASSESAGRFYEQYF
>TRBV18|TRBJ2-7|16|-|few
TGTGCCAGCTCACCAGTAAGGGGTCATGGTCCGGACGAGCAGTACTTC
CASSPVRGHGPDEQYF
>TRBV25-1|TRBJ2-6|18|-|-
TGTGCCAGCAGTGAAAGGCTCCCCCATGGTATGGGGGCCAACGTCCTGACTTTC
CASSERLPHGMGANVLTF
>TRBV7-6|TRBJ2-7|15|-|few
TGTGCCAGCAGCAACTCGGGGCGGGGCTCCTACGAGCAGTACTTC
CASSNSGRGSYEQYF
>TRBV19|TRBJ2-1|15|-|few
TGTGCCAGTAGGACGGGGGGACATCCTCTCTCGGAGGAGTTCTTC
CASRTGGHPLSEEFF
>TRBV19|TRBJ2-7|13|-|-
TGTGCCAGTTCTGCCCCAGGGATCTACGAGCAGTACTTC
CASSAPGIYEQYF
>TRBV6-1|TRBJ2-2|15|-|-
TGTGCCAGCAGTCCGGGACTCGCGAACACCGGGGAGCTGTTTTTT
CASSPGLANTGELFF
>TRBV4-2|TRBJ2-1|13|-|many
TGTGCCAGCGGTTCGGGACTCTCCTTTGGGCAGTTCTTC
CASGSGLSFGQFF
>TRBV5-6|TRBJ2-3|13|-|-
TGTGCCAGGAGCTCAGGGATACTCTATACGCAGTATTTT
CARSSGILYTQYF
>TRBV27|TRBJ1-1|15|-|few
TGTGCCAGCAGGTGGGTCGGGGGGCTCGGCTCTGAAGCTTTCTTT
CASRWVGGLGSEAFF
>TRBV3-1|TRBJ2-7|13|-|many
TGTGCCAGCAGCTACGACAACTCCTACGAGCAGTACTTC
CASSYDNSYEQYF
>TRBV7-9|TRBJ2-1|12|-|many
TGTGCCAGCAGCTTAGCCTACAATGAGCAGTTCTTC
CASSLAYNEQFF
>TRBV20-1|TRBJ2-1|14|-|-
TGCAGTGCTAGACATGTGGACTCGAGGGATGAGCAGTTCTTC
CSARHVDSRDEQFF
>TRBV11-2|TRBJ2-1|12|-|-
TGTGCCAGCAGCTCCCCTTCCTATGAGCAGTTCTTC
CASSSPSYEQFF
>TRBV7-9|TRBJ2-1|16|-|many
TGTGCCAGCAGCTTAGAAGGTAGCGGTTGGAACAATGAGCAGTTCTTC
CASSLEGSGWNNEQFF
>TRBV30|TRBJ2-2|13|-|-
TGTGCCTGGAGTAGGGGGGACACCGGGGAGCTGTTTTTT
CAWSRGDTGELFF
>TRBV7-9|TRBJ1-2|13|-|many
TGTGCCAGCAGCTTGGGGGACCTCCCTGACTACACCTTC
CASSLGDLPDYTF
>TRBV14|TRBJ2-7|15|TRBD2|many
TGTGCCAGCAGCCACCTTAGCGGGACAATCTACGAGCAGTACTTC
CASSHLSGTIYEQYF
>TRBV29-1|TRBJ2-1|13|-|many
TGCAGCGTCTGGGACTCTCTTTACAATGAGCAGTTCTTC
CSVWDSLYNEQFF
>TRBV6-4|TRBJ1-1|13|TRBD1|many
TGTGCCAGCAGTGACCCAGGGACAGGAGAAGCTTTCTTT
CASSDPGTGEAFF
>TRBV4-3|TRBJ2-1|15|-|-
TGCGCCAGCAGCCAAGTAGGTCGCGGGTACAATGAGCAGTTCTTC
CASSQVGRGYNEQFF
>TRBV5-1|TRBJ1-4|15|-|many
TGCGCCAGCAGCACCGGACGGAGGCTTAATGAAAAACTGTTTTTT
CASSTGRRLNEKLFF
>TRBV6-2/TRBV6-3|TRBJ2-5|15|-|-
TGTGCCAGCAGCGACCTACTCGGGCCCCAAGAGACCCAGTACTTC
CASSDLLGPQETQYF
>TRBV29-1|TRBJ2-1|12|-|many
TGCAGCTCGGGGGCCTCCTACAATGAGCAGTTCTTC
CSSGASYNEQFF
>TRBV28|TRBJ2-6|17|-|many
TGTGCCAGCAGGGGGGTTCAGGAGGATCGTGGGGCCAACGTCCTGACTTTC
CASRGVQEDRGANVLTF
>TRBV7-2|TRBJ1-1|13|-|many
TGTGCCAGCAACCCCCTGGGAGGGACTGAAGCTTTCTTT
CASNPLGGTEAFF
>TRBV12-3/TRBV12-4|TRBJ2-7|14|-|-
TGTGCCAGCAGTTTGACGACTAGACTCCACGAGCAGTACTTC
CASSLTTRLHEQYF
>TRBV25-1|TRBJ2-5|14|-|many
TGTGCCAGCAGTGGGGCAGGAGTACAAGAGACCCAGTACTTC
CASSGAGVQETQYF
>TRBV2|TRBJ2-3|18|-|many
TGTGCCAGCAGTGAAGCGGATATCATAAGATTTCAGACAGATACGCAGTATTTT
CASSEADIIRFQTDTQYF
>TRBV4-1|TRBJ1-2|16|TRBD1|-
TGCGCCAGCAGCCAAACCACGGACAGGGAGAGACATGGCTACACCTTC
CASSQTTDRERHGYTF
>TRBV20-1|TRBJ1-1|14|-|few
TGCAGTGCTAGGGATCGACACACGAACACTGAAGCTTTCTTT
CSARDRHTNTEAFF
>TRBV27|TRBJ1-2|14|-|many
TGTGCCAGCAGTGGTCGGACAGAAGCCGATGGCTACACCTTC
CASSGRTEADGYTF
>TRBV5-6|TRBJ2-1|14|-|-
TGTGCCAGCAGCTTCAATACGGGTATCACTGAGCAGTTCTTC
CASSFNTGITEQFF